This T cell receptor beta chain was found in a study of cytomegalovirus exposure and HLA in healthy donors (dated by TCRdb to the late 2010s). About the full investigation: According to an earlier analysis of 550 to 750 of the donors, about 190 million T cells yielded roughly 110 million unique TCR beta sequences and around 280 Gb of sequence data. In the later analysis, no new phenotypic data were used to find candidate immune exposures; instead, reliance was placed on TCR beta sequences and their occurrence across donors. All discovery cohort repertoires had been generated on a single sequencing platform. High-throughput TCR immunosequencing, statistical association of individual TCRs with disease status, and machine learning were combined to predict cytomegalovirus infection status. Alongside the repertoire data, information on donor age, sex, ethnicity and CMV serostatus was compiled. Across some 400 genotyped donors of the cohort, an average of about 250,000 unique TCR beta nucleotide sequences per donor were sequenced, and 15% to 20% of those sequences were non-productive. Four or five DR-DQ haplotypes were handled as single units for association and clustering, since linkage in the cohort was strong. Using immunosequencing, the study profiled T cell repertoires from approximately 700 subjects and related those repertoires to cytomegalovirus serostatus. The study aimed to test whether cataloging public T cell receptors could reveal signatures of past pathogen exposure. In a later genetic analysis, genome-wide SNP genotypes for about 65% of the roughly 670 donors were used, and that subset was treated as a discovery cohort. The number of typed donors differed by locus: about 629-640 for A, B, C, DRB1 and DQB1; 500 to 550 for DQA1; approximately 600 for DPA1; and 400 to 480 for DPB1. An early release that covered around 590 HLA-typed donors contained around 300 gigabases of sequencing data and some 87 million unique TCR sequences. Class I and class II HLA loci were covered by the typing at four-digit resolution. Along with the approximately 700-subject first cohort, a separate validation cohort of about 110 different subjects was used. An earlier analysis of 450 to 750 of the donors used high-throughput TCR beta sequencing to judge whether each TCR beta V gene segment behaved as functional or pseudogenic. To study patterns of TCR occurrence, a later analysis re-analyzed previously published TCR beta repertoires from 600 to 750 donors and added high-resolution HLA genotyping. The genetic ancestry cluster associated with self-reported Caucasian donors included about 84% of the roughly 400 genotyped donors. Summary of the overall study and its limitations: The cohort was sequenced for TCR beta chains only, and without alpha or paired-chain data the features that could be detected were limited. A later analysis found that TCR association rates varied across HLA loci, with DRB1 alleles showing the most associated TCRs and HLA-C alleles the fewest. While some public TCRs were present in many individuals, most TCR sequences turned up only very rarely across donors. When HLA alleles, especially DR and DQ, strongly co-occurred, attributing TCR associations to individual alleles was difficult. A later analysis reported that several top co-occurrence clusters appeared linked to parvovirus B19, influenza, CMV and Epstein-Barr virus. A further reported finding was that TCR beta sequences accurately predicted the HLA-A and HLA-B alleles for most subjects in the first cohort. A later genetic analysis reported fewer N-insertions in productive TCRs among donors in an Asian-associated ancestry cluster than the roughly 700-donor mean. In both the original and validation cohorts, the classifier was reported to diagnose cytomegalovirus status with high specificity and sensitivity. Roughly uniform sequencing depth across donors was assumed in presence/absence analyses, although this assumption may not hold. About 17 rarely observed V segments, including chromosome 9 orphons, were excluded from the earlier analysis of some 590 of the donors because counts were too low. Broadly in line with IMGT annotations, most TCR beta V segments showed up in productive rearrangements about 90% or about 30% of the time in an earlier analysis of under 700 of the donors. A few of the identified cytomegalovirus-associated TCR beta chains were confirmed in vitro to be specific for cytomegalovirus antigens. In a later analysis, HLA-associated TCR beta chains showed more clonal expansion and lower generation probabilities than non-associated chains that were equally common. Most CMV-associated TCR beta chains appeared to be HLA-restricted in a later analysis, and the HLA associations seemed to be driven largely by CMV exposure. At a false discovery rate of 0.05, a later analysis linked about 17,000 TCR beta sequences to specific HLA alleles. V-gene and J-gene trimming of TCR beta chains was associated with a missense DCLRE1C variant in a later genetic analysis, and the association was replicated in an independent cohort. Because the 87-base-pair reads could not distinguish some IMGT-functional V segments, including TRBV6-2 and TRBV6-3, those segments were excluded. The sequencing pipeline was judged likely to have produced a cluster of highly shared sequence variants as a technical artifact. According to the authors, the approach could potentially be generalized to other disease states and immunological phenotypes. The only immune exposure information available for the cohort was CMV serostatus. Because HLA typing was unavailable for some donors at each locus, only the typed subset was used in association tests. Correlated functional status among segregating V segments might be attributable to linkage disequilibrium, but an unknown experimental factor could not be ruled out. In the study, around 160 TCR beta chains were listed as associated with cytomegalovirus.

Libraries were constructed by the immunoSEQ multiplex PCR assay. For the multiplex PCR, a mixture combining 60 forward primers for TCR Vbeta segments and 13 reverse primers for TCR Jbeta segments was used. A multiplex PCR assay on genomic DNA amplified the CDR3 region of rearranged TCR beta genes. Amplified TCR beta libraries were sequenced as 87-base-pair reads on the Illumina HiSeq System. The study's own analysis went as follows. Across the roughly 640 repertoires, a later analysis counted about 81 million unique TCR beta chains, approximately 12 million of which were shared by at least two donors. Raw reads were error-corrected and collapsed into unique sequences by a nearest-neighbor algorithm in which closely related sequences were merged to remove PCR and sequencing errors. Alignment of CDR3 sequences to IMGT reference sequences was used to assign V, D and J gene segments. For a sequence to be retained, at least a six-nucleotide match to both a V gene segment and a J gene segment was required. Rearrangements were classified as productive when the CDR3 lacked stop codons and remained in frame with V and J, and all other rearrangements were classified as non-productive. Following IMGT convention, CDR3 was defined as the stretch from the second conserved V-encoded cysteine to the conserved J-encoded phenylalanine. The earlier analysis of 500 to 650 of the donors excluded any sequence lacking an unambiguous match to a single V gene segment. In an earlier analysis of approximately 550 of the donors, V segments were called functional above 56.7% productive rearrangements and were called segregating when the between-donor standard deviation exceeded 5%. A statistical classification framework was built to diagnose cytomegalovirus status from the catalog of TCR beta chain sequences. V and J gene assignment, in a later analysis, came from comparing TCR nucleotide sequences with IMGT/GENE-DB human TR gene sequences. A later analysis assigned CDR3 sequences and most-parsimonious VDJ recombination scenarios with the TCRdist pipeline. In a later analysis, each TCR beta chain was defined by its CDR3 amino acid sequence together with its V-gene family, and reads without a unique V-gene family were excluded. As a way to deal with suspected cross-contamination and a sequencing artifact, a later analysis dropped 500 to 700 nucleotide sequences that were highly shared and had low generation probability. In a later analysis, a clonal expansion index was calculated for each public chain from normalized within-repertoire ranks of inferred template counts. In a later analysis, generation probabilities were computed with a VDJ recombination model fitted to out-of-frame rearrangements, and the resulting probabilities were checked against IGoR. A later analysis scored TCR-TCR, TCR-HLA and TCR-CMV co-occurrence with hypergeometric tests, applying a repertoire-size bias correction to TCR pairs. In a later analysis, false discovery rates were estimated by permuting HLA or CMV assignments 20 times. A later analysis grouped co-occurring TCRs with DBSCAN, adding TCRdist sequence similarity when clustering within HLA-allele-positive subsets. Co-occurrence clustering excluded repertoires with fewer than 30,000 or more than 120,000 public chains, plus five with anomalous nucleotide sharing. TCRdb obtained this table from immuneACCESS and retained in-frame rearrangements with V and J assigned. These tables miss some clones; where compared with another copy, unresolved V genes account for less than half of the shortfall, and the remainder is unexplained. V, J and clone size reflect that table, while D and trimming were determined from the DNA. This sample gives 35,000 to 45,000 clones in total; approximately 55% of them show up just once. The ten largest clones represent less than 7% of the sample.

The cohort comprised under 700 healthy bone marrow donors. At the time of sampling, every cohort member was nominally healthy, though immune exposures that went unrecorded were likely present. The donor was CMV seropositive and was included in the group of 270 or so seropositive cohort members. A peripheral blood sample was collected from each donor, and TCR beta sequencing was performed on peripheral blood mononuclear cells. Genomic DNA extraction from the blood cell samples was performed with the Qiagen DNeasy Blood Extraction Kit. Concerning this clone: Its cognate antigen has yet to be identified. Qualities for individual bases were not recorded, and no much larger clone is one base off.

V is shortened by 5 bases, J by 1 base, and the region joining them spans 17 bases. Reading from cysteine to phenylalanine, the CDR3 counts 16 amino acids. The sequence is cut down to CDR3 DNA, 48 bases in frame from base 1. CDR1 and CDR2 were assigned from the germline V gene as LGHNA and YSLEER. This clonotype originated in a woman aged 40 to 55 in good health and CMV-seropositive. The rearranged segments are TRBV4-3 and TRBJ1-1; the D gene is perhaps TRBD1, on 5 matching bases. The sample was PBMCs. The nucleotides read TGCGCCAGCAGCGTCGGGACTCCCGTGGAGAACACTGAAGCTTTCTTT. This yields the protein CASSVGTPVENTEAFF.